This passage covers 5 T cell receptor beta chains from one sample sequenced in a study of blood T cells in healthy people across ages. Primed by a sample-barcoded 5' primer and a J-beta primer mix, a second PCR proceeded for about 6 to 12 cycles. Each CDR3 protein gets one entry after TCRdb re-called the 5' RACE reads with MiXCR. The sample yields over a million distinct CDR3 sequences, around 27% seen once. The data also belong to a second study, concerning T cells of mothers and their children.

The sample consisted of blood. The receptors come from a girl aged 2-10 years in good health.

This clonotype was seen a few times. The rearrangement links TRBV7-2 to TRBJ1-1, with 9 positions matching TRBD1. Per germline, CDR1 SGHTA and CDR2 FQGNSA. The CDR3 covers 16 residues. V shed 5 bases, J shed 3 bases, and the junction held 10 bases outside the gene matches. CDR3 loop: CASSLATGGWHTEAFF. The CDR3 DNA sequence: TGTGCCAGCAGCCTTGCGACAGGGGGTTGGCACACTGAAGCTTTCTTT.

The chain has TRBV28 and TRBJ1-1, with D perhaps TRBD1 (6 bases). V dropped 9 bases and J dropped 3 bases, with 17 bases sitting between them. Germline V gene lookup returns CDR1 MDHEN and CDR2 SYDVKM. This CDR3 region has 14 residues. This CDR3 is CASSQGGGHTEAFF. As DNA, the CDR3 is TGTGCCAGTTCCCAAGGGGGAGGGCACACTGAAGCTTTCTTT.

This clonotype was observed a handful of times. This rearrangement joins TRBV11-2 to TRBJ2-4; 15 bases align to TRBD2. This CDR3 has 16 amino acids. The J segment lost 7 bases and the V segment lost 5 bases, leaving 6 bases of the junction unmatched. Per the germline V gene, CDR1 is SGHAT and CDR2 is FQNNGV. CDR3 in DNA: TGTGCCAGCAGCAGTCTTGGGACTAGCGGGGGGAACATTCAGTACTTC. It encodes CASSSLGTSGGNIQYF.

A few counts support this clonotype. The chain couples TRBV5-1 to TRBJ2-1; 9 nucleotides agree with TRBD1. Trimming took 4 bases from V and 6 from J; bases not matched to a gene: 17. The CDR3 has 18 residues. Germline CDR1 reads SGHRS; CDR2 reads YFSETQ. The CDR3: CASSPTFFWDRVFNEQFF. The CDR3 DNA reads as TGCGCCAGCAGCCCGACCTTTTTTTGGGACAGGGTCTTCAATGAGCAGTTCTTC.

This sequence joins TRBV3-1 and TRBJ2-1; no clear D. The closer fit of TRBJ2-7 to the DNA end suggests the J call may be wrong. The CDR3 sequence is 15 residues long. Germline lookup yields CDR1 LGHDT and CDR2 YNNKEL (reference sequence). CDR3 residues: CASSPRGRTTYEQYF. DNA of the CDR3: TGTGCCAGCAGCCCCAGAGGCAGAACAACCTACGAGCAGTACTTC.